A selection of T cell receptor beta chains follows, all from one sample in a study of cytomegalovirus exposure and HLA in healthy donors. Some clones are missing from TCRdb's copy, which holds only in-frame ones; the method was immunoSEQ multiplex PCR. The table includes some 120,000 clones, about four fifths detected once. Sequencing input: PBMCs. The receptors were sampled from a man aged 25-45 years in good health and CMV-seropositive. The CDR3 runs from the conserved cysteine through the conserved F or W. A D gene is named only where the DNA matches it firmly. The size entry is marked missing in some rows and otherwise reads once, few, many or a size class.

clone_size: NA
v_call: TRBV5-8
j_call: TRBJ1-4
d_call: NA
cdr3_aa: CASRQFGRANEKLFF
cdr3_nt: TGTGCCAGCAGACAATTCGGCAGAGCGAATGAAAAACTGTTTTTT

clone_size: NA
v_call: TRBV5-4
j_call: TRBJ1-1
d_call: NA
cdr3_aa: CASSARGTEAFF
cdr3_nt: TGTGCCAGCAGCGCCCGAGGAACTGAAGCTTTCTTT

clone_size: NA
v_call: TRBV28
j_call: TRBJ1-2
d_call: TRBD1
cdr3_aa: CASSDRTGIYYGYTF
cdr3_nt: TGTGCCAGCAGTGATCGGACAGGGATATACTATGGCTACACCTTC

clone_size: NA
v_call: TRBV5-1
j_call: TRBJ1-2
d_call: TRBD1
cdr3_aa: CASTVGQGAYGYTF
cdr3_nt: TGCGCCAGCACCGTGGGACAGGGGGCCTATGGCTACACCTTC

clone_size: NA
v_call: TRBV29-1
j_call: TRBJ2-3
d_call: NA
cdr3_aa: CSVGDFSTDTQYF
cdr3_nt: TGCAGCGTTGGGGACTTTAGCACAGATACGCAGTATTTT

clone_size: NA
v_call: TRBV15
j_call: TRBJ2-5
d_call: NA
cdr3_aa: CATSRESGPKYF
cdr3_nt: TGTGCCACCAGCAGAGAGTCAGGGCCCAAGTACTTC

clone_size: few
v_call: TRBV27
j_call: TRBJ2-1
d_call: TRBD2
cdr3_aa: CASRWTSGNEQFF
cdr3_nt: TGTGCCAGCCGTTGGACTAGCGGAAATGAGCAGTTCTTC

clone_size: NA
v_call: TRBV6-1
j_call: TRBJ2-5
d_call: NA
cdr3_aa: CASSPGAEGWTQYF
cdr3_nt: TGTGCCAGCAGCCCAGGGGCCGAAGGATGGACCCAGTACTTC

clone_size: NA
v_call: TRBV10-3
j_call: TRBJ2-3
d_call: TRBD2
cdr3_aa: CATRPSGGTLSTDTQYF
cdr3_nt: TGTGCCACCCGCCCTAGCGGGGGAACCCTTAGCACAGATACGCAGTATTTT

clone_size: once
v_call: TRBV6-1
j_call: TRBJ2-2
d_call: TRBD2
cdr3_aa: CASSEPRRLAGTGELFF
cdr3_nt: TGTGCCAGCAGTGAGCCCCGGCGGCTAGCGGGCACCGGGGAGCTGTTTTTT

clone_size: NA
v_call: TRBV5-1
j_call: TRBJ1-2
d_call: TRBD1
cdr3_aa: CASSPGQVDDGYTF
cdr3_nt: TGCGCCAGCAGCCCCGGACAGGTTGATGACGGCTACACCTTC

clone_size: NA
v_call: TRBV13
j_call: TRBJ2-3
d_call: TRBD2
cdr3_aa: CASSAGLAGLDTQYF
cdr3_nt: TGTGCCAGCAGCGCCGGACTAGCGGGCTTAGATACGCAGTATTTT

clone_size: NA
v_call: TRBV27
j_call: TRBJ1-1
d_call: TRBD1
cdr3_aa: CASSLQGARAEAFF
cdr3_nt: TGTGCCAGCAGTTTACAGGGGGCGAGGGCTGAAGCTTTCTTT

clone_size: NA
v_call: TRBV9
j_call: TRBJ2-2
d_call: NA
cdr3_aa: CASSAFLSDLAGELFF
cdr3_nt: TGTGCCAGCAGCGCCTTTTTGAGCGACCTTGCCGGGGAGCTGTTTTTT

clone_size: NA
v_call: TRBV28
j_call: TRBJ2-7
d_call: NA
cdr3_aa: CASTGSYEQYF
cdr3_nt: TGTGCCAGCACGGGGTCCTACGAGCAGTACTTC

clone_size: NA
v_call: TRBV2
j_call: TRBJ1-2
d_call: NA
cdr3_aa: CASSETGGRALYGYTF
cdr3_nt: TGTGCCAGCAGTGAAACTGGGGGCAGGGCCCTCTATGGCTACACCTTC

clone_size: NA
v_call: TRBV6-6
j_call: TRBJ1-1
d_call: NA
cdr3_aa: CASNKLDGTEAFF
cdr3_nt: TGTGCCAGCAATAAACTAGACGGCACTGAAGCTTTCTTT

clone_size: NA
v_call: TRBV19
j_call: TRBJ1-2
d_call: TRBD1
cdr3_aa: CASKGQLSNYGYTF
cdr3_nt: TGTGCCAGTAAGGGACAGCTCAGTAACTATGGCTACACCTTC

clone_size: few
v_call: TRBV9
j_call: TRBJ2-7
d_call: TRBD2
cdr3_aa: CASSLAGGPFEQYF
cdr3_nt: TGTGCCAGCAGTTTAGCGGGGGGGCCGTTCGAGCAGTACTTC

clone_size: once
v_call: TRBV5-4
j_call: TRBJ1-1
d_call: NA
cdr3_aa: CASSSRARVVEDTEAFF
cdr3_nt: TGTGCCAGCAGCTCCCGAGCACGAGTAGTTGAGGACACTGAAGCTTTCTTT

clone_size: once
v_call: TRBV7-8
j_call: TRBJ1-1
d_call: NA
cdr3_aa: CASSSSLNTEAFF
cdr3_nt: TGTGCCAGCAGCTCCAGTCTGAACACTGAAGCTTTCTTT

clone_size: NA
v_call: TRBV5-6
j_call: TRBJ2-7
d_call: NA
cdr3_aa: CASGRWGVNYEQYF
cdr3_nt: TGTGCCAGCGGCCGATGGGGGGTTAACTACGAGCAGTACTTC

clone_size: NA
v_call: TRBV5-1
j_call: TRBJ2-2
d_call: NA
cdr3_aa: CASSLWSQAGELFF
cdr3_nt: TGCGCCAGCAGCTTGTGGTCGCAGGCCGGGGAGCTGTTTTTT

clone_size: NA
v_call: TRBV5-6
j_call: TRBJ1-2
d_call: TRBD1
cdr3_aa: CASRLDRDYGYTF
cdr3_nt: TGTGCCAGCAGATTAGACAGGGATTATGGCTACACCTTC

clone_size: NA
v_call: TRBV28
j_call: TRBJ2-7
d_call: NA
cdr3_aa: CASSSRSYEQYF
cdr3_nt: TGTGCCAGCAGTTCTCGGTCCTACGAGCAGTACTTC

clone_size: NA
v_call: TRBV18
j_call: TRBJ2-1
d_call: NA
cdr3_aa: CASSPALDTIYNEQFF
cdr3_nt: TGTGCCAGCTCACCCGCTTTGGACACTATCTACAATGAGCAGTTCTTC

clone_size: NA
v_call: TRBV4-1
j_call: TRBJ2-7
d_call: TRBD1
cdr3_aa: CASSQVGTGVYEQYF
cdr3_nt: TGCGCCAGCAGCCAAGTGGGGACAGGGGTCTACGAGCAGTACTTC

clone_size: NA
v_call: TRBV27
j_call: TRBJ2-3
d_call: TRBD2
cdr3_aa: CASSLRDYQNTQYF
cdr3_nt: TGTGCCAGCAGTCTAAGGGACTATCAGAATACGCAGTATTTT

clone_size: few
v_call: TRBV19
j_call: TRBJ1-3
d_call: TRBD1
cdr3_aa: CASWTHGGGTAGNTIYF
cdr3_nt: TGTGCCAGTTGGACGCACGGCGGGGGGACAGCTGGAAACACCATATATTTT

clone_size: NA
v_call: TRBV15
j_call: TRBJ2-2
d_call: NA
cdr3_aa: CATSRELNTGELFF
cdr3_nt: TGTGCCACCAGCAGAGAACTGAACACCGGGGAGCTGTTTTTT

clone_size: NA
v_call: TRBV6-1
j_call: TRBJ1-5
d_call: NA
cdr3_aa: CASSDIGLEEGQPQHF
cdr3_nt: TGTGCCAGCAGTGACATTGGTTTGGAGGAAGGTCAGCCCCAGCATTTT

clone_size: once
v_call: TRBV5-1
j_call: TRBJ2-5
d_call: NA
cdr3_aa: CASTQTPGDQETQYF
cdr3_nt: TGCGCCAGCACCCAAACGCCGGGGGACCAAGAGACCCAGTACTTC

clone_size: NA
v_call: TRBV6-1
j_call: TRBJ2-1
d_call: TRBD2
cdr3_aa: CASRLAGEYNEQFF
cdr3_nt: TGTGCCAGCAGACTAGCGGGGGAATACAATGAGCAGTTCTTC

clone_size: NA
v_call: TRBV2
j_call: TRBJ1-6
d_call: NA
cdr3_aa: CASSERRSSYNSPLHF
cdr3_nt: TGTGCCAGCAGTGAAAGACGGAGCTCCTATAATTCACCCCTCCACTTT

clone_size: NA
v_call: TRBV19
j_call: TRBJ2-5
d_call: NA
cdr3_aa: CASSRASVETQYF
cdr3_nt: TGTGCCAGTAGTCGGGCTAGCGTCGAGACCCAGTACTTC

clone_size: once
v_call: TRBV5-1
j_call: TRBJ2-2
d_call: NA
cdr3_aa: CASSLVFDTGELFF
cdr3_nt: TGCGCCAGCAGCTTGGTTTTCGACACCGGGGAGCTGTTTTTT

clone_size: NA
v_call: TRBV11-1
j_call: TRBJ1-2
d_call: NA
cdr3_aa: CASSPPAEGASGYTF
cdr3_nt: TGTGCCAGCAGCCCCCCCGCGGAGGGAGCGAGTGGCTACACCTTC

clone_size: NA
v_call: TRBV29-1
j_call: TRBJ1-5
d_call: NA
cdr3_aa: CSVKTGSSNQPQHF
cdr3_nt: TGCAGCGTTAAGACAGGCTCCAGCAATCAGCCCCAGCATTTT

clone_size: NA
v_call: TRBV2
j_call: TRBJ2-5
d_call: TRBD1
cdr3_aa: CASSGSTGKYETQYF
cdr3_nt: TGTGCCAGCAGTGGGTCGACAGGGAAGTATGAGACCCAGTACTTC

clone_size: NA
v_call: TRBV6-4
j_call: TRBJ1-5
d_call: TRBD1
cdr3_aa: CASWWTGKYSNQPQHF
cdr3_nt: TGTGCCAGCTGGTGGACAGGGAAGTATAGCAATCAGCCCCAGCATTTT

clone_size: NA
v_call: TRBV14
j_call: TRBJ1-2
d_call: TRBD1
cdr3_aa: CASSHWTGNGYTF
cdr3_nt: TGTGCCAGCAGCCATTGGACAGGGAATGGCTACACCTTC

clone_size: NA
v_call: TRBV30
j_call: TRBJ1-2
d_call: NA
cdr3_aa: CAWSATGIYGYTF
cdr3_nt: TGTGCCTGGAGCGCTACAGGGATCTATGGCTACACCTTC

clone_size: NA
v_call: TRBV5-4
j_call: TRBJ2-1
d_call: NA
cdr3_aa: CASSLETTEQFF
cdr3_nt: TGTGCCAGCAGCCTCGAGACTACCGAGCAGTTCTTC

clone_size: NA
v_call: TRBV5-4
j_call: TRBJ2-1
d_call: TRBD2
cdr3_aa: CASSLKTSGGLTQFF
cdr3_nt: TGTGCCAGCAGCTTGAAGACTAGCGGGGGGTTGACGCAGTTCTTC

clone_size: few
v_call: TRBV2
j_call: TRBJ1-2
d_call: NA
cdr3_aa: CASSIDSQTWGYTF
cdr3_nt: TGTGCCAGCTCAATTGACAGCCAAACGTGGGGCTACACCTTC

clone_size: few
v_call: TRBV27
j_call: TRBJ2-2
d_call: TRBD2
cdr3_aa: CACRSGGAGTGELFF
cdr3_nt: TGTGCCTGTAGAAGCGGGGGGGCTGGCACCGGGGAGCTGTTTTTT

clone_size: NA
v_call: TRBV2
j_call: TRBJ1-5
d_call: NA
cdr3_aa: CASDREKGNQPQHF
cdr3_nt: TGTGCCAGCGACAGAGAGAAGGGCAATCAGCCCCAGCATTTT

clone_size: NA
v_call: TRBV4-1
j_call: TRBJ2-1
d_call: TRBD1
cdr3_aa: CASSQAWQGAENEQFF
cdr3_nt: TGCGCCAGCAGCCAAGCATGGCAGGGGGCTGAAAATGAGCAGTTCTTC

clone_size: NA
v_call: TRBV4-2
j_call: TRBJ2-5
d_call: NA
cdr3_aa: CASSHLANQETQYF
cdr3_nt: TGTGCCAGCAGCCACCTAGCGAATCAAGAGACCCAGTACTTC

clone_size: few
v_call: TRBV27
j_call: TRBJ2-7
d_call: NA
cdr3_aa: CASSLIGGPGEQYF
cdr3_nt: TGTGCCAGCAGTTTGATCGGGGGGCCGGGCGAGCAGTACTTC